This record looks at one T cell receptor (beta chain) sequence and its context. Antigen specificity is unknown. The data are from a study of cytomegalovirus exposure and HLA in healthy donors. The primer mix had 60 Vbeta and 13 Jbeta primers. Method: immunoSEQ multiplex PCR; TCRdb's copy keeps in-frame clones and lacks some. The data show about 170,000 clones, with 75% to 90% seen just once and about 4.3% held by the top ten. Germline trimming cut 5 bases from V and 7 bases from J; bases unmatched to any gene: 8. Per germline, CDR1 MRHNA and CDR2 SNTAGT. This CDR3 has 15 residues. Study results and limitations: The investigators catalogued 164 TCR beta chains as cytomegalovirus-associated.

The chain uses TRBV6-4 and TRBJ1-2; 12 nucleotides agree with TRBD1. This TCR derives from a woman in her forties or fifties in good health and CMV-seropositive. The sample consisted of PBMCs. CDR3 DNA: TGTGCCAGCAGTCCGGGACAGGGGGCGGAAGGTGGCTACACCTTC. This encodes CASSPGQGAEGGYTF.